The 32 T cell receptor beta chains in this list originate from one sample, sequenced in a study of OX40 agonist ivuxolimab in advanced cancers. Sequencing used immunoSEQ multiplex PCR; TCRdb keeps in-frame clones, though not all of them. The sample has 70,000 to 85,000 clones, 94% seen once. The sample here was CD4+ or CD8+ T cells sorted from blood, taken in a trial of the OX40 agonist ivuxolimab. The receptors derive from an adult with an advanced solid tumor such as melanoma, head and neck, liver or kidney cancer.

The CDR3 DNA follows: TGTGCCACCAGCAGACCGGGGACAGCTTACAATGAGCAGTTCTTC. As protein: CATSRPGTAYNEQFF. This rearrangement joins TRBV15 to TRBJ2-1, with 7 bases fitting TRBD1. CDR3 length: 15 amino acids. V gave up 2 bases and J gave up 4 bases; unmatched junction bases: 5. Germline CDR1 is LNHNV and CDR2 is YYDKDF (reference sequence).

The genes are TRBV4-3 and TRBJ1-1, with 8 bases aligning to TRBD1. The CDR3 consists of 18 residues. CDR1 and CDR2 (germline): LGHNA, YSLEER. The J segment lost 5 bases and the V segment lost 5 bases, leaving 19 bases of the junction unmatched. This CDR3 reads CASSKASAGGMEDTEAFF. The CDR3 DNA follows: TGCGCCAGCAGCAAAGCATCGGCAGGGGGCATGGAGGATACTGAAGCTTTCTTT.

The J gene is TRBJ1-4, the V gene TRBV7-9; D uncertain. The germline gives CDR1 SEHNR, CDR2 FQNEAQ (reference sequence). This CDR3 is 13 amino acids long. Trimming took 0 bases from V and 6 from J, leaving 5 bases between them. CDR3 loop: CASSLAPHEKLFF. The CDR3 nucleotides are TGTGCCAGCAGCTTAGCCCCACATGAAAAACTGTTTTTT.

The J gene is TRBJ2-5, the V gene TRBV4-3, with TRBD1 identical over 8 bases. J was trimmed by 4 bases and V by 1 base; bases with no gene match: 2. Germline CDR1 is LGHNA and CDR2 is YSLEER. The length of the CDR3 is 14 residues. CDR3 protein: CASSQGTGRETQYF. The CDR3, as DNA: TGCGCCAGCAGCCAAGGGACAGGGCGAGAGACCCAGTACTTC.

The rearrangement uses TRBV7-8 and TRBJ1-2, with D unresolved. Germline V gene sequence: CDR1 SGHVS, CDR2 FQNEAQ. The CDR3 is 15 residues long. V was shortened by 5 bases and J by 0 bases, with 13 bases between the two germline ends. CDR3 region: CASSPTVRANYGYTF. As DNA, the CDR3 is TGTGCCAGCAGCCCTACGGTGCGAGCTAACTATGGCTACACCTTC. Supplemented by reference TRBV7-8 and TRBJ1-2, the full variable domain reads GAGVSQSPRYKVAKRGQDVALRCDPISGHVSLFWYQQALGQGPEFLTYFQNEAQLDKSGLPSDRFFAERPEGSVSTLKIQRTQQEDSAVYLCASSPTVRANYGYTFGSGTRLTVV.

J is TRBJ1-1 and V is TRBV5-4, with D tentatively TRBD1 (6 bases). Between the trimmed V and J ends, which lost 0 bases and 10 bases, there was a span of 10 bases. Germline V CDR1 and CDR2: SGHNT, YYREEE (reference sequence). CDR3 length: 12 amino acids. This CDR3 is CASSLVGQRAFF. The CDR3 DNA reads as TGTGCCAGCAGCTTGGTGGGACAACGAGCTTTCTTT.

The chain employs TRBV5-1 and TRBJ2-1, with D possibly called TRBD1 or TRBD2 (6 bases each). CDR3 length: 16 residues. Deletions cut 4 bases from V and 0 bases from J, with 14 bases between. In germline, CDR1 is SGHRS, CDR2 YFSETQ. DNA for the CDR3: TGCGCCAGCAGCCCGTCCCGGGGGCTCTCCTACAATGAGCAGTTCTTC. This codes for CASSPSRGLSYNEQFF.

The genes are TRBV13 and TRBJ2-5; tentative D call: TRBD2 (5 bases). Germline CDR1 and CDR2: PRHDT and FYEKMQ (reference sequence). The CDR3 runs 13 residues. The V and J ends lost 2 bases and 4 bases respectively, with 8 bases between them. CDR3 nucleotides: TGTGCCAGCAGCTTAACTAGTTCAGAGACCCAGTACTTC. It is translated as CASSLTSSETQYF.

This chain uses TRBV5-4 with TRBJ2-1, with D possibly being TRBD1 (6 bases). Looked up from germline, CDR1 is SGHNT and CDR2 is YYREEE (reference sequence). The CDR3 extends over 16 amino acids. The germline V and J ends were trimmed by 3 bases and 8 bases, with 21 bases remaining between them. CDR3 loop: CASSSTTGLVPYEQFF. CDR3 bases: TGTGCCAGCAGCTCGACTACAGGGTTGGTCCCGTATGAGCAGTTCTTC.

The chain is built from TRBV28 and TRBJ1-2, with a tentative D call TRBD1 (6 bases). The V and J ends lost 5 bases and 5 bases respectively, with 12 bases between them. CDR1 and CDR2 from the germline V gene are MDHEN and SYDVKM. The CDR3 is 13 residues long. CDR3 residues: CASSPGTRYGYTF. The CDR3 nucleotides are TGTGCCAGCAGTCCCGGGACACGTTATGGCTACACCTTC.

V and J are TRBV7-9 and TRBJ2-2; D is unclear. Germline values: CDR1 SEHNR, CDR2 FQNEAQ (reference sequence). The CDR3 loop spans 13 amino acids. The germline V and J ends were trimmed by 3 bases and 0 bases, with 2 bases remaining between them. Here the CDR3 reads CASSFSNTGELFF. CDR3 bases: TGTGCCAGCAGCTTCTCGAACACCGGGGAGCTGTTTTTT.

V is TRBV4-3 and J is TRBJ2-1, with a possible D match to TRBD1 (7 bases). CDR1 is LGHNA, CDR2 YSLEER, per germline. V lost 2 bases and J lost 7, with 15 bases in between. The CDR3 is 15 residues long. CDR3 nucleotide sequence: TGCGCCAGCAGCCAACTTACGACAGGGAGGAATGAGCAGTTCTTC. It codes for CASSQLTTGRNEQFF.

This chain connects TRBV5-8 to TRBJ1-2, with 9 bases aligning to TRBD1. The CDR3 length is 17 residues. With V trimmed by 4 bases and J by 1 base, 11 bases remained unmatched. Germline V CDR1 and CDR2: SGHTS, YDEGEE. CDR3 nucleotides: TGTGCCAGCAGCGATCCGGGACAGGGCTCGGTTAACTATGGCTACACCTTC. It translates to CASSDPGQGSVNYGYTF.

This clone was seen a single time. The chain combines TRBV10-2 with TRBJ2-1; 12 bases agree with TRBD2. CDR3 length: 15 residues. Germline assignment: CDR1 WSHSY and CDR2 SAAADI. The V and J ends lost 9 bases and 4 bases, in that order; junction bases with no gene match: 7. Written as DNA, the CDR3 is TGCGCCAGTGAATACGGGACTAGCGGGTACAATGAGCAGTTCTTC. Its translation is CASEYGTSGYNEQFF.

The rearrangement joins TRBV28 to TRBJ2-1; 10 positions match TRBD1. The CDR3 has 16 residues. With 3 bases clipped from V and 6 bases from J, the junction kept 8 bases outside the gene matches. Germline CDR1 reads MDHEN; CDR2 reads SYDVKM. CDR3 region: CASSLPPDRGLNEQFF. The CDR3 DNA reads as TGTGCCAGCAGTTTGCCCCCCGACAGGGGGCTCAATGAGCAGTTCTTC.

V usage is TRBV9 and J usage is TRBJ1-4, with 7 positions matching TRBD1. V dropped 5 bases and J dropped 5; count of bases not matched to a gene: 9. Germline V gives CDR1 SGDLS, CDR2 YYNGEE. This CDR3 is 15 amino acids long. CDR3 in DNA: TGTGCCAGCAGTGTTACAGGGGATGGGAATGAAAAACTGTTTTTT. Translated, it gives CASSVTGDGNEKLFF. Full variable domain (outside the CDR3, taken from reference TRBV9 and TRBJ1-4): DSGVTQTPKHLITATGQRVTLRCSPRSGDLSVYWYQQSLDQGLQFLIQYYNGEERAKGNILERFSAQQFPDLHSELNLSSLELGDSALYFCASSVTGDGNEKLFFGSGTQLSVL.

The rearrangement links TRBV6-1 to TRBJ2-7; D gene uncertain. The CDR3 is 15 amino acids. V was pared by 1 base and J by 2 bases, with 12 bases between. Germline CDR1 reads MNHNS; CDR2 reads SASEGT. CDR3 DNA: TGTGCCAGCAGTGAAGGCTCGGGTCTCCCCTACGAGCAGTACTTC. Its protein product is CASSEGSGLPYEQYF.

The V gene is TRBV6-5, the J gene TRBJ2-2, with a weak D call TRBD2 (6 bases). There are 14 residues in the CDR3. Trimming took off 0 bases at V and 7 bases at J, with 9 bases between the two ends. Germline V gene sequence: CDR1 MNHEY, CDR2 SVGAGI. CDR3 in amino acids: CASSYSPGDGELFF. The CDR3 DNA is TGTGCCAGCAGTTACTCCCCGGGAGACGGGGAGCTGTTTTTT.

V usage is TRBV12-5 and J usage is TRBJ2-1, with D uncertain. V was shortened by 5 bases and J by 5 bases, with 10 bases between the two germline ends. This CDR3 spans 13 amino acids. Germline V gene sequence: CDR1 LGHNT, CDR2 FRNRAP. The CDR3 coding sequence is TGTGCTAGTGGTAACGGCGACAACAATGAGCAGTTCTTC. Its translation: CASGNGDNNEQFF.

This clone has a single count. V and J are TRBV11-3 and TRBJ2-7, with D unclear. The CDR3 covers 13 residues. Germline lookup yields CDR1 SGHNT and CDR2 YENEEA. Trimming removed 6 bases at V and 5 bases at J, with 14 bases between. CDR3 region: CASSPSLVDEQYF. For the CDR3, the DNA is TGTGCCAGCAGTCCCAGCCTCGTGGACGAGCAGTACTTC. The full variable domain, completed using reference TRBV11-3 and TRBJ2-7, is EAGVVQSPRYKIIEKKQPVAFWCNPISGHNTLYWYLQNLGQGPELLIRYENEEAVDDSQLPKDRFSAERLKGVDSTLKIQPAELGDSAVYLCASSPSLVDEQYFGPGTRLTVT.

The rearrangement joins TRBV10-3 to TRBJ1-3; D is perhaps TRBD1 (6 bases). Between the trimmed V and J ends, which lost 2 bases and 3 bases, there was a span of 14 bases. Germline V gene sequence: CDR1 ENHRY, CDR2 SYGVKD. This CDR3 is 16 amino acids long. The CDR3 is CAISEEGGGYGNTIYF. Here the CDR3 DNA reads TGTGCCATCAGTGAGGAAGGAGGGGGTTATGGAAACACCATATATTTT.

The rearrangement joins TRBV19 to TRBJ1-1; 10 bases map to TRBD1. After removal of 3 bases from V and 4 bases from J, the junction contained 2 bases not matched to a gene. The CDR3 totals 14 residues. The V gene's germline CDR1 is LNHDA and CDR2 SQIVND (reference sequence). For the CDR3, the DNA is TGTGCCAGTAGTATGGGACAGGGGTTCACTGAAGCTTTCTTT. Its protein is CASSMGQGFTEAFF. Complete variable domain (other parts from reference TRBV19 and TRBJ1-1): DGGITQSPKYLFRKEGQNVTLSCEQNLNHDAMYWYRQDPGQGLRLIYYSQIVNDFQKGDIAEGYSVSREKKESFPLTVTSAQKNPTAFYLCASSMGQGFTEAFFGQGTRLTVV.

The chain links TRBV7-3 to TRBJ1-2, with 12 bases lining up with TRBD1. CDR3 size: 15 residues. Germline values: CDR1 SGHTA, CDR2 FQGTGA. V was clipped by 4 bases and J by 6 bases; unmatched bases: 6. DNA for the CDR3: TGTGCCAGCAGCTCAACCGGGACAGGGGGCGATGGCTACACCTTC. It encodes CASSSTGTGGDGYTF.

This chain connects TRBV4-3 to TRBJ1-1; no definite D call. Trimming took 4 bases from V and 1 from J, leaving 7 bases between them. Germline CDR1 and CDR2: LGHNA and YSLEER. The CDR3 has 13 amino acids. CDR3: CASSRDSNTEAFF. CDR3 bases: TGCGCCAGCAGCCGAGACTCGAACACTGAAGCTTTCTTT.

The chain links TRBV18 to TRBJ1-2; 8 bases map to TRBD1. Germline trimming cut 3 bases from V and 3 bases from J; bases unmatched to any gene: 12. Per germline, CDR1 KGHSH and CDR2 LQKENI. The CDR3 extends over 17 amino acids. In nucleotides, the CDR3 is TGTGCCAGCTCACCCAGGACAGGGAAAGGCCCGCACTATGGCTACACCTTC. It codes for CASSPRTGKGPHYGYTF.

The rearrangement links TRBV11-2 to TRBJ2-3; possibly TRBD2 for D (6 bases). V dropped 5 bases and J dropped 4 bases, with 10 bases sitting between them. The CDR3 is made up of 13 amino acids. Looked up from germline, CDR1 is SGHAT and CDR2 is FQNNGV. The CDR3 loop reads CASSLGGADTQYF. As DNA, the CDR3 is TGTGCCAGCAGCCTCGGGGGAGCAGATACGCAGTATTTT.

This CDR3 reads CSTLTGGFDNEQFF. The CDR3 DNA follows: TGCAGCACCTTGACAGGGGGCTTCGACAATGAGCAGTTCTTC. The chain has TRBV29-1 and TRBJ2-1, with 10 bases lining up with TRBD1. Germline CDR1 reads SQVTM; CDR2 reads ANQGSEA. The CDR3 runs 14 residues. The V and J ends lost 8 bases and 5 bases, in that order; junction bases with no gene match: 9.

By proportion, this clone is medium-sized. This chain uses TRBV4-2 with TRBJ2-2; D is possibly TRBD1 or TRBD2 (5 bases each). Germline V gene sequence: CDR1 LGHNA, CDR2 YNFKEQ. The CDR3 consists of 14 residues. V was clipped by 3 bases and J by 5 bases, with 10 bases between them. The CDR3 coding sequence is TGTGCCAGCAGCCACCCGGGGCGGACCGGGGAGCTGTTTTTT. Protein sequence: CASSHPGRTGELFF.

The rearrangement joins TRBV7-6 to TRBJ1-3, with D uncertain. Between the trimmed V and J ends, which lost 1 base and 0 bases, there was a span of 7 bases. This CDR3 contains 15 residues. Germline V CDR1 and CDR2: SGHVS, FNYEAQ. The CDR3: CASSLGSSSGNTIYF. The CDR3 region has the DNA TGTGCCAGCAGCTTAGGGTCCTCCTCTGGAAACACCATATATTTT.

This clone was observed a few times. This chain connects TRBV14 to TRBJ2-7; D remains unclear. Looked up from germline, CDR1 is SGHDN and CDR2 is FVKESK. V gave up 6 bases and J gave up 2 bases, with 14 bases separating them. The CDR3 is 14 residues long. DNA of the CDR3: TGTGCCAGCAGTCAACAGAGGACCCCCTACGAGCAGTACTTC. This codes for CASSQQRTPYEQYF.

The CDR3: CASTGTDTQYF. CDR3 DNA: TGTGCCAGTACAGGGACAGATACGCAGTATTTT. This chain joins TRBV19 and TRBJ2-3; maybe TRBD1 (5 bases). This CDR3 comprises 11 residues. The V gene lost 7 bases and the J gene lost 3 bases, with 5 bases spanning the gap. In germline, CDR1 is LNHDA, CDR2 SQIVND (reference sequence).

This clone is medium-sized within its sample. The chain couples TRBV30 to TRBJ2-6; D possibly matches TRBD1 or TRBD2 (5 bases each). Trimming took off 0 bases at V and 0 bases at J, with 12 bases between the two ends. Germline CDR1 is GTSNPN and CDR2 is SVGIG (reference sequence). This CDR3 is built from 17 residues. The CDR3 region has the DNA TGTGCCTGGAGTGTATGGGACCGGGGCTCTGGGGCCAACGTCCTGACTTTC. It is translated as CAWSVWDRGSGANVLTF.